Listed below are T cell receptor beta chains from one sample, sequenced in a study of OX40 agonist ivuxolimab in advanced cancers. Produced via immunoSEQ multiplex PCR; TCRdb's table is partial and in-frame only. This table has about 78,000 clones, roughly 84% appearing once. Sequencing was performed on CD4+ or CD8+ T cells sorted from blood, taken in a trial of the OX40 agonist ivuxolimab. These receptors were obtained from an adult with an advanced solid tumor such as melanoma, head and neck, liver or kidney cancer. CDR3s include the opening cysteine and the closing phenylalanine or tryptophan. Not all rows give a size; the values are once, few, many and, for expanded clones, a class.

v_call	clone_size	j_call	cdr3_aa
TRBV5-1	-	TRBJ2-2	CASSSGQEGTGELFF
TRBV7-2	-	TRBJ1-5	CASSFSSQPQHF
TRBV19	-	TRBJ2-3	CASSVVPGRTDTQYF
TRBV6-1	-	TRBJ2-5	CASETQYF
TRBV27	-	TRBJ1-2	CASSLRPGQGGGYTF
TRBV9	-	TRBJ2-5	CASSTNPRRGLAAFQETQYF
TRBV19	-	TRBJ1-2	CASNEKGARTF
TRBV6-5	-	TRBJ1-1	CASSYSVTGEAFF
TRBV29-1	-	TRBJ2-2	CSVKRESGELFF
TRBV29-1	-	TRBJ1-1	CSVLGASVNTEAFF
TRBV11-1	-	TRBJ1-1	CASSLTDWNTEAFF
TRBV7-9	-	TRBJ1-2	CASSSTGGNYGYTF
TRBV11-2	-	TRBJ2-1	CASSVELAGSSSYNEQFF
TRBV2	-	TRBJ1-2	CASSARGDGYTF
TRBV10-2	few	TRBJ1-1	CASSEVQNTEAFF
TRBV18	-	TRBJ1-2	CASSRAGEYGYTF
TRBV25-1	-	TRBJ2-5	CASSDSQGMETQYF
TRBV5-8	-	TRBJ2-2	CASSLVPGLAANTGELFF
TRBV2	once	TRBJ1-2	CASSGDSFHGYTF
TRBV25-1	-	TRBJ1-2	CASMVPNGGYTF
TRBV6-1	-	TRBJ1-3	CATSTGAFSGNTIYF
TRBV7-2	-	TRBJ1-6	CASTQWGDNSPLHF
TRBV19	-	TRBJ2-5	CASSPDSRQETQYF
TRBV5-4	-	TRBJ2-1	CASSFSRSNEQFF
TRBV5-1	-	TRBJ1-1	CASSLDTNTEAFF
TRBV9	-	TRBJ2-3	CASSTGLSGGDTQYF
TRBV11-3	-	TRBJ2-7	CASSLQHLYEQYF